This T cell receptor beta chain was profiled in a study of T cell responses to AZD1222 COVID-19 vaccine. The CDR3 has 14 residues. V was cut by 6 bases and J by 2 bases, with 12 bases left in between. Looked up from germline, CDR1 is ENHRY and CDR2 is SYGVKD. The method was immunoSEQ multiplex PCR; TCRdb's version includes in-frame clones alone and lacks a portion of them. This table has some 100,000 clones, around 90% appearing once. The sample was peripheral blood, taken on day 0 of AZD1222 vaccination. The clonotype was recovered from an adult in good health. V is TRBV10-3 and J is TRBJ2-3; no clear D. The CDR3 is CAISYGSPTDTQYF. As DNA, the CDR3 is TGTGCCATCAGCTACGGGTCCCCCACAGATACGCAGTATTTT.